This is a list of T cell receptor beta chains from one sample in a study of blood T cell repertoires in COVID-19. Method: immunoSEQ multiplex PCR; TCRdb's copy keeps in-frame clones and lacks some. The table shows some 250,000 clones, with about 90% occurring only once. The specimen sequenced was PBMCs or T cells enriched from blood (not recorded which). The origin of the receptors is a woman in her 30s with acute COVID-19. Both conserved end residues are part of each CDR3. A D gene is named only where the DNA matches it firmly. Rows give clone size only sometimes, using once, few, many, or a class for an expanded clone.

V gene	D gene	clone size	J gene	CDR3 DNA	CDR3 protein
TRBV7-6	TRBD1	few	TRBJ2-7	TGTGCCAGCAGCTTAGTTGGCGGACAGGGACCGTACGAGCAGTACTTC	CASSLVGGQGPYEQYF
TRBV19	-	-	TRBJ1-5	TGTGCCAGTAGTATGTTTCAGTATAGCAATCAGCCCCAGCATTTT	CASSMFQYSNQPQHF
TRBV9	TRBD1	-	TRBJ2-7	TGTGCCAGCAGCGTAGGTTTATCTAGACAGGGGGCGGTTTACGAGCAGTACTTC	CASSVGLSRQGAVYEQYF
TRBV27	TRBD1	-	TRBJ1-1	TGTGCCAGCAGTTTCTCCAGGGGGCTTGCTGAAGCTTTCTTT	CASSFSRGLAEAFF
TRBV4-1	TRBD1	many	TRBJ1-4	TGCGCCAGCAGCCAAGCTCAAATAGGACAGGGGAGGGCAACTAATGAAAAACTGTTTTTT	CASSQAQIGQGRATNEKLFF
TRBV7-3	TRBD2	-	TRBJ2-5	TGTGCCAGCAGCTTCGACGGGGGGGCCAGAGAGACCCAGTACTTC	CASSFDGGARETQYF
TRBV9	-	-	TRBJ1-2	TGTGCCAGCAGCGTAGGAGGTAACTATGGCTACACCTTC	CASSVGGNYGYTF
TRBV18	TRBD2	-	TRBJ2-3	TGTGCCAGCTCACCACTGTGGCTAGCGGGCATCACAGATACGCAGTATTTT	CASSPLWLAGITDTQYF
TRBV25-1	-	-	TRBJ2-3	TGTGCCAGCAGTGGTCGCCCGACAAAATCAGATACGCAGTATTTT	CASSGRPTKSDTQYF
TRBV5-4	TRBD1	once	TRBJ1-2	TGTGCCAGCACTTTCGACAGGGGGCAAGTATATGGCTACACCTTC	CASTFDRGQVYGYTF
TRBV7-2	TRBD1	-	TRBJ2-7	TGTGCCAGCAGCCCAGGACAGGGTCAACCCTACGAGCAGTACTTC	CASSPGQGQPYEQYF
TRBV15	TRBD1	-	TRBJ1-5	TGTGCCACCAGACAGGGGTTGGGTAGAGGCAATCAGCCCCAGCATTTT	CATRQGLGRGNQPQHF
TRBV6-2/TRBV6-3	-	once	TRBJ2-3	TGTGCCAGCAGTTACACGGAGACAGATACGCAGTATTTT	CASSYTETDTQYF
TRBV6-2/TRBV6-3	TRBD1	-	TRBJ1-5	TGTGCCAGCAGTTTCTGGACCATACAGGGGGAAGGCAATCAGCCCCAGCATTTT	CASSFWTIQGEGNQPQHF
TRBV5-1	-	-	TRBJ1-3	TGCGCCAGCAGCTCCGAGTCAACTGGAAACACCATATATTTT	CASSSESTGNTIYF
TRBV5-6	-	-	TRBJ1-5	TGTGCCAGCAGCTTTAGGGGTGGGCTCAATCAGCCCCAGCATTTT	CASSFRGGLNQPQHF
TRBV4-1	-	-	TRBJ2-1	TGCGCCAGCAGCCAACTCGGACTATTCGATGAGCAGTTCTTC	CASSQLGLFDEQFF
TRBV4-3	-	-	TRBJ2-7	TGCGCCAGCAGCCAAGATTTAAACACCCCGTACGAGCAGTACTTC	CASSQDLNTPYEQYF
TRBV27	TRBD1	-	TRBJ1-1	TGTGCCAGCAGTCGACAGGGCAGCACTGAAGCTTTCTTT	CASSRQGSTEAFF
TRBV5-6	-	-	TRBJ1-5	TGTGCCAGCTCTGGGGGGAGCAATCAGCCCCAGCATTTT	CASSGGSNQPQHF
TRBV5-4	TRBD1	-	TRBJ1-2	TGTGCCAGCAGCTTGTTACAGGGGGTTAACTATGGCTACACCTTC	CASSLLQGVNYGYTF
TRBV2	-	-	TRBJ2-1	TGTGCCAGCAGTTCCTCGACTGCCTACAATGAGCAGTTCTTC	CASSSSTAYNEQFF
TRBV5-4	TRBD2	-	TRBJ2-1	TGTGCCAGCACCAAGCGGGGTAGCTCCTACAATGAGCAGTTCTTC	CASTKRGSSYNEQFF
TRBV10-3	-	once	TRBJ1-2	TGTGCCATCAGTGTTGCACAGACGATTCATGAGGGCTACACCTTC	CAISVAQTIHEGYTF
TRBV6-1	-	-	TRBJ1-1	TGTGCCAGCAGTGAACAGTCCAGGGTAGGCACTGAAGCTTTCTTT	CASSEQSRVGTEAFF
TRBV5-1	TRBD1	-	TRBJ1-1	TGCGCCAGCAGCTTCTGGACAGGCGCCGTTCTTGAAGCTTTCTTT	CASSFWTGAVLEAFF
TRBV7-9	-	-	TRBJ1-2	TGTGCCAGCAGCTTAGCTAGGACACCGTATAACTATGGCTACACCTTC	CASSLARTPYNYGYTF
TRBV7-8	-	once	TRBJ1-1	TGTGCCAGCAGCTTTGGTCACACGAACACTGAAGCTTTCTTT	CASSFGHTNTEAFF
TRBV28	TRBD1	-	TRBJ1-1	TGTGCCAGCAGCCCCTCCCGGGACAGGGACACTGAAGCTTTCTTT	CASSPSRDRDTEAFF
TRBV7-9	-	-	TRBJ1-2	TGTGCCAGCAGCCTCACAGGGCATGGCTACACCTTC	CASSLTGHGYTF
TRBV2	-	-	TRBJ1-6	TGTGCCAGCACTTTCACAGATGGTTCACCCCTCCACTTT	CASTFTDGSPLHF
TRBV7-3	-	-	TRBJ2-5	TGTGCCAGCAGCTTAGGGGTCGGGGTCGGGGAGACCCAGTACTTC	CASSLGVGVGETQYF
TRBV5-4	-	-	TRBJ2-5	TGTGCCAGCAGCTCCAGGATGGGGACCCAGTACTTC	CASSSRMGTQYF
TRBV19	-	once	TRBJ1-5	TGTGCCAGTAGTATGGGCTCAGGGATAGCCCAGCATTTT	CASSMGSGIAQHF
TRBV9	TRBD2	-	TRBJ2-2	TGTGCCAGCAGCGTATCCAGCGGGGTAGACACCGGGGAGCTGTTTTTT	CASSVSSGVDTGELFF
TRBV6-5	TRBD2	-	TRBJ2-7	TGTGCCAGCAGTACCCGGACTAGCGGGGGGTACGAGCAGTACTTC	CASSTRTSGGYEQYF
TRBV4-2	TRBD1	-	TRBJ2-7	TGTGCCAGCAGCTCCCGGGACAGGGAGACTTACGAGCAGTACTTC	CASSSRDRETYEQYF
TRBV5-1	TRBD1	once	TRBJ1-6	TGCGCCAGCAGCCTAGGGACAGCCTACGGTTCACCCCTCCACTTT	CASSLGTAYGSPLHF
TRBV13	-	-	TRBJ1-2	TGTGCCAGCAGCTCTCGACAGGTCGTTAACTATGGCTACACCTTC	CASSSRQVVNYGYTF
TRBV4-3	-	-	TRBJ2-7	TGCGCCAGCAGCCAAGGGCGGCAGAACTACGAGCAGTACTTC	CASSQGRQNYEQYF
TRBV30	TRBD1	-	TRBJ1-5	TGTGCCTGGAGTCCTCCGGGACAGGGCCATCAGCCCCAGCATTTT	CAWSPPGQGHQPQHF
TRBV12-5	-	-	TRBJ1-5	TGTGCTAGTGGGAACAGGCCGAACCAGCCCCAGCATTTT	CASGNRPNQPQHF
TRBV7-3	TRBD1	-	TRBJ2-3	TGTGCCAGCAGCTTAAACGCAGGGGGCTTTGATACGCAGTATTTT	CASSLNAGGFDTQYF
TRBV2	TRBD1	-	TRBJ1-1	TGTGCCAGCAGCCCTCTTCGGGACAGGGTGTGGGACACTGAAGCTTTCTTT	CASSPLRDRVWDTEAFF
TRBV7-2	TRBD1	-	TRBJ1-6	TGTGCCAGCAGCTTGGAGTCAGGGGGTAATTCACCCCTCCACTTT	CASSLESGGNSPLHF
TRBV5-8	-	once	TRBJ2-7	TGTGCCAGCAGCCCTGCCACTTCTAGAAACTCCTACGAGCAGTACTTC	CASSPATSRNSYEQYF
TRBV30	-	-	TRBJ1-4	TGTGCCTGGAGTTCCGACGGGGAGGAAAAACTGTTTTTT	CAWSSDGEEKLFF
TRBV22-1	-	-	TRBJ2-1	TGTCCTGGGAGCGCACTTACGGGGGAATGTAATGAGCAGTTCTTC	CPGSALTGECNEQFF
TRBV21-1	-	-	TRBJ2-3	TGTGCCAGCCCTAGGGCAGGGGCCGTCGTTGGCACAGATACGCAGTATTTT	CASPRAGAVVGTDTQYF
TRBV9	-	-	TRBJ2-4	TGTGCCAGCAGCGTAGGAGCGGGCATTCAGTACTTC	CASSVGAGIQYF
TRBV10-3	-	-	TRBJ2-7	TGTGCCATCAGTAGTGGGGCGTACGAGCAGTACTTC	CAISSGAYEQYF
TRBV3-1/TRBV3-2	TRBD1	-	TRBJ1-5	TGTGCCAGCAGCCAAGCCCCAGGGGGGAGAAAACCCCAGCATTTT	CASSQAPGGRKPQHF
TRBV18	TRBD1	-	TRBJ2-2	TGTGCCAGCTCACCCCCGGGACAGGGGAGCACCGGGGAGCTGTTTTTT	CASSPPGQGSTGELFF